This entry lists 18 T cell receptor beta chains sequenced from one sample in a study of chemoradiotherapy in HPV16-positive cancers. The data were produced by immunoSEQ multiplex PCR, yet TCRdb's version contains in-frame clones alone and is incomplete. The table lists 20,000 to 30,000 clones, less than 90% of them singletons. The material sequenced was blood, taken from a patient who underwent chemoradiotherapy. The origin of the receptors is a human donor with HPV-associated anogenital cancer.

V is TRBV6-1 and J is TRBJ2-7, with D perhaps given as TRBD1 or TRBD2 (5 bases each). CDR1 and CDR2 from the germline V gene are MNHNS and SASEGT. Trimming left V 2 bases short and J 0 bases short, with 14 bases between. This CDR3 region has 16 residues. CDR3 amino acids: CASSEPAGRVSYEQYF. DNA of the CDR3: TGTGCCAGCAGTGAACCTGCAGGGCGGGTCTCCTACGAGCAGTACTTC.

This clone was detected once. The CDR3 loop is CASSYSTDSYEQYF. In nucleotides, the CDR3 is TGTGCCAGCAGTTACTCGACGGATTCCTACGAGCAGTACTTC. The rearrangement links TRBV6-6 to TRBJ2-7, with D unresolved. Germline V lookup: CDR1 MNHNY, CDR2 SVGAGI (reference sequence). V was cut by 0 bases and J by 1 base, with 7 bases left in between. The CDR3 is 14 amino acids.

The V gene is TRBV4-3, the J gene TRBJ2-3; 7 bases align to TRBD1. Trimming took 0 bases from V and 8 from J; bases not matched to a gene: 11. CDR1 and CDR2 from the germline V gene are LGHNA and YSLEER. The CDR3 length is 16 residues. The CDR3, as DNA: TGCGCCAGCAGCCAAGATTTGCAGGGGGTGGAAGGTACGCAGTATTTT. Translation gives CASSQDLQGVEGTQYF.

This rearrangement joins TRBV30 to TRBJ2-7; TRBD1 is a possible D gene (6 bases). Germline assignment: CDR1 GTSNPN and CDR2 SVGIG (reference sequence). This CDR3 contains 15 residues. The V end was cut by 2 bases, the J end by 6 bases, with 20 bases between. As DNA, the CDR3 is TGTGCCTGGAGTCCACCCGACAGGTCCGGGGCCGAGCAGTACTTC. It is translated as CAWSPPDRSGAEQYF.

The chain is built from TRBV19 and TRBJ2-7; TRBD1 matches 7 bases. This CDR3 spans 15 amino acids. Germline V gives CDR1 LNHDA, CDR2 SQIVND (reference sequence). The ends lost 4 bases at V and 2 bases at J; junction bases unmatched: 8. Here the CDR3 DNA reads TGTGCCAGTAGTACGCAAGGACAGGTAACCTACGAGCAGTACTTC. It yields the protein CASSTQGQVTYEQYF.

The DNA of the CDR3 is TGCGCCAGCAGCCCCCCCCTAGCGGAGCTCAACACCGGGGAGCTGTTTTTT. This encodes CASSPPLAELNTGELFF. V gene TRBV4-3 combines with J gene TRBJ2-2; 7 nucleotides align to TRBD2. J was trimmed by 2 bases and V by 4 bases; bases with no gene match: 10. CDR1 LGHNA and CDR2 YSLEER come from the germline V gene. The CDR3 runs to 17 residues.

The chain links TRBV2 to TRBJ2-5; no firm D call. Trimming took 7 bases from V and 4 from J, leaving 7 bases between them. The CDR3 consists of 11 residues. CDR1 and CDR2 (germline): SNHLY, FYNNEI. CDR3 DNA sequence: TGTGCCAGCACGCCCGCAGAGACCCAGTACTTC. Translated, it gives CASTPAETQYF.

The chain is built from TRBV5-8 and TRBJ2-1; 9 bases line up with TRBD2. Germline V gives CDR1 SGHTS, CDR2 YDEGEE. CDR3 length: 15 amino acids. Trimming took 0 bases from V and 5 from J; bases not matched to a gene: 3. CDR3 coding DNA: TGTGCCAGCAGCTTGGCGGCGGGGGGGAACAATGAGCAGTTCTTC. It encodes CASSLAAGGNNEQFF. Combining the CDR3 with reference TRBV5-8 and TRBJ2-1 gives the whole variable domain EAGVTQSPTHLIKTRGQQATLRCSPISGHTSVYWYQQALGLGLQFLLWYDEGEERNRGNFPPRFSGRQFPNYSSELNVNALELEDSALYLCASSLAAGGNNEQFFGPGTRLTVL.

This clone has just one count. The chain couples TRBV5-4 to TRBJ2-3, with a tentative D call TRBD2 (6 bases). Germline lookup yields CDR1 SGHNT and CDR2 YYREEE (reference sequence). The CDR3 covers 15 residues. Trimming stripped 3 bases from V and 4 bases from J, with 15 bases between. The CDR3 protein is CASSSITGAPDTQYF. The CDR3 nucleotides read TGTGCCAGCAGCTCAATAACGGGAGCCCCAGATACGCAGTATTTT.

The rearrangement joins TRBV19 to TRBJ1-5, with 9 bases aligning to TRBD1. Germline V gene data show CDR1 as LNHDA and CDR2 as SQIVND (reference sequence). CDR3 length: 17 residues. V was clipped by 5 bases and J by 3 bases; unmatched bases: 11. The CDR3 DNA follows: TGTGCCAGTAGTTCGCCCCCCGGGACAGGGCCCAATCAGCCCCAGCATTTT. Translation gives CASSSPPGTGPNQPQHF.

Notes on this clone: This specimen includes other DNA sequences encoding the same CDR3. The chain combines TRBV7-9 with TRBJ2-3, with D perhaps matching TRBD2 (5 bases). From germline, CDR1 is SEHNR and CDR2 FQNEAQ (reference sequence). This CDR3 comprises 14 residues. The V end lost 6 bases, the J end lost 2 bases, and 12 bases lay between the germline ends. The CDR3 region is CASSRSGNTDTQYF. Written as DNA, the CDR3 is TGTGCCAGCAGTCGTTCGGGGAACACAGATACGCAGTATTTT.

The V and J genes are TRBV11-2 and TRBJ2-3, with D perhaps matching TRBD2 (6 bases). The CDR3 consists of 17 residues. With 0 bases removed from V and 1 base from J, the gap between germline ends came to 14 bases. The V gene's germline CDR1 is SGHAT and CDR2 FQNNGV. CDR3 in amino acids: CASSLDQSGPRTDTQYF. The CDR3 DNA sequence: TGTGCCAGCAGCTTAGATCAGAGCGGGCCGCGCACAGATACGCAGTATTTT.

V and J are TRBV4-1 and TRBJ1-2; no firm D call. CDR1 and CDR2 (germline): MGHRA, YSYEKL. The CDR3 has 15 residues. V lost 1 base, J lost 5 bases, and 14 bases lay in between. CDR3 loop: CASSQGGLSGYGYTF. CDR3 nucleotide sequence: TGCGCCAGCAGCCAAGGCGGGCTATCTGGGTATGGCTACACCTTC.

V gene TRBV11-2 combines with J gene TRBJ1-1, with D hard to call. Trimming cost V 3 bases and J 7 bases, with 12 bases left between them. The CDR3 contains 13 residues. Germline CDR1 reads SGHAT; CDR2 reads FQNNGV. The CDR3 loop reads CASSFIGLIEAFF. The CDR3 region has the DNA TGTGCCAGCAGCTTTATTGGACTAATTGAAGCTTTCTTT. Drawing the rest from reference TRBV11-2 and TRBJ1-1, the complete variable domain is EAGVAQSPRYKIIEKRQSVAFWCNPISGHATLYWYQQILGQGPKLLIQFQNNGVVDDSQLPKDRFSAERLKGVDSTLKIQPAKLEDSAVYLCASSFIGLIEAFFGQGTRLTVV.

The chain carries TRBV19 and TRBJ2-2, with D perhaps TRBD2 (6 bases). The germline CDR1 and CDR2 sequences are LNHDA and SQIVND (reference sequence). The length of the CDR3 is 16 residues. Trimming cost V 0 bases and J 7 bases, with 15 bases left between them. The CDR3 DNA is TGTGCCAGTAGTATAGATCGCGGAGGGTCAGGCGGGGAGCTGTTTTTT. Translating gives CASSIDRGGSGGELFF. The entire variable domain, with the rest obtained from reference TRBV19 and TRBJ2-2, is as follows: DGGITQSPKYLFRKEGQNVTLSCEQNLNHDAMYWYRQDPGQGLRLIYYSQIVNDFQKGDIAEGYSVSREKKESFPLTVTSAQKNPTAFYLCASSIDRGGSGGELFFGEGSRLTVL.

The V gene is TRBV4-3, the J gene TRBJ2-7; D possibly corresponds to TRBD1 (6 bases). This CDR3 is built from 16 residues. Germline V gene sequence: CDR1 LGHNA, CDR2 YSLEER. Trimming shortened V by 0 bases and J by 0 bases, and 12 bases separated the two germline ends. CDR3: CASSQDQGSPSYEQYF. The CDR3 bases are TGCGCCAGCAGCCAAGATCAGGGGTCCCCCTCCTACGAGCAGTACTTC.

The gene calls are TRBV6-5 and TRBJ1-1; 8 bases map to TRBD1. The CDR3 loop spans 15 amino acids. CDR1 is MNHEY, CDR2 SVGAGI, per germline. The J segment lost 0 bases and the V segment lost 6 bases, leaving 6 bases of the junction unmatched. CDR3 sequence: CASRNRQGLNTEAFF. CDR3 bases: TGTGCCAGCAGGAACCGACAGGGGTTGAACACTGAAGCTTTCTTT.

The chain combines TRBV9 with TRBJ2-5; the D gene is possibly TRBD1 (5 bases). Germline CDR1 reads SGDLS; CDR2 reads YYNGEE. V lost 0 bases and J lost 2, with 11 bases in between. This CDR3 contains 15 residues. The CDR3 loop is CASSVGQGRQETQYF. The CDR3 DNA reads TGTGCCAGCAGCGTAGGGCAGGGTCGGCAAGAGACCCAGTACTTC.